This T cell receptor beta chain is from a study of shared clonotypes between healthy human individuals. For each subset, genomic DNA was distributed in equal portions over several immunoSEQ plates. Sorted-subset replicate PCRs used around 200 ng DNA, 30,000 or so T cell genomes. Profiling relied on immunoSEQ multiplex PCR, and the TCRdb table lists in-frame clones only, not all of them. The data show 2,500,000 or so clones, with around nine tenths seen just once and about 0.13% held by the top ten. The CDR3 consists of 16 residues. Trimming at V came to 4 bases and at J to 2 bases, leaving 3 bases not matched to a gene. Germline V gene lookup returns CDR1 SQVTM and CDR2 ANQGSEA. In regard to this clone: Its antigen is undetermined.

Findings and caveats of the study: Large sequencing depth failed to make sorted-subset sequencing complete, rarefaction showed. The study generally estimated greater richness for naive than memory subsets.

Material: naive CD4+ T cells sorted from blood. The subset denotes: CD45RA+ positively selected. This TCR was recovered from a man aged 18 to 29 in good health. The genes are TRBV29-1 and TRBJ2-3; TRBD2 aligns across 16 bases. The CDR3 sequence is CSVAGTSGRATDTQYF. The CDR3 DNA reads as TGCAGCGTTGCAGGGACTAGCGGGAGGGCCACAGATACGCAGTATTTT.